The present entry profiles one TCR beta chain with its context. The data derive from a study of blood T cell repertoires in COVID-19. How the authors handled the data: Amplification of reference gene primers provided the estimated nucleated cell counts. Only in-frame clones appear in the TCRdb table, and some are missing; sequencing was by immunoSEQ multiplex PCR. V and J calls and clone size are copied from that table; D and trimming were computed from the DNA. The sample has about 400,000 clones; 88% are singletons. CDR3 length: 14 residues. CDR1 is SGHVS, CDR2 FNYEAQ, per germline. Between the trimmed V and J ends, which lost 4 bases and 6 bases, there was a span of 16 bases.

This receptor was identified in a woman in her thirties or forties with acute COVID-19. The specimen sequenced was PBMCs or T cells enriched from blood (not recorded which). The V call is TRBV7-6, the J call TRBJ2-7; tentative D call: TRBD2 (6 bases). In nucleotides, the CDR3 is TGTGCCAGCAGCTCGGGACGGCTGGGGGGCGAGCAGTACTTC. This translates into CASSSGRLGGEQYF.